The 18 T cell receptor beta chains below come from one sample, sequenced in a study of T-cell reconstitution after alpha-beta-depleted transplantation in children. The TCRbeta library incorporated unique molecular identifiers. A single record per CDR3 protein comes from TCRdb applying MiXCR to the PCR reads. The sample has 750,000 to 950,000 distinct CDR3 sequences; 15% to 20% are singletons. Sequences were derived from PBMCs, mostly from graft donor cells, sampled 360 days after TCRalphabeta/CD19-depleted stem cell transplant. Every receptor here comes from a male patient aged 10 to 17 who had a stem cell transplant for acute lymphoblastic leukemia, so the T cells may come from the graft donor.

This chain joins TRBV12-3 or TRBV12-4 and TRBJ2-1; perhaps TRBD2 as D (6 bases). V lost 1 base and J 12 bases, leaving 22 bases between the germline ends. CDR3 length: 16 residues. The CDR3 DNA reads as TGTGCCAGCAGTTTAGGGATAAGTTGGACTACGAGCGGGCAGTTCTTC. It translates to CASSLGISWTTSGQFF.

The chain recombines TRBV5-1 with TRBJ2-7; no clear D. Per germline, CDR1 SGHRS and CDR2 YFSETQ. With 0 bases removed from V and 3 bases from J, the gap between germline ends came to 13 bases. The CDR3 loop spans 15 amino acids. CDR3 sequence: CASSLGAVPFYEQYF. Here the CDR3 DNA reads TGCGCCAGCAGCTTGGGTGCGGTACCTTTCTACGAGCAGTACTTC.

The V gene is TRBV5-1, the J gene TRBJ2-1; possible D gene TRBD2, 6 bases. There are 15 residues in the CDR3. V lost 3 bases to trimming and J lost 6 bases, with 16 bases between them. Germline CDR1 SGHRS, CDR2 YFSETQ. The CDR3 loop reads CASSSYRETGNEQFF. The CDR3 DNA is TGCGCCAGCAGCTCATATCGGGAGACGGGCAATGAGCAGTTCTTC.

This sequence joins TRBV7-3 and TRBJ2-7; a weak D match, TRBD2 (6 bases). This CDR3 comprises 15 residues. Looked up from germline, CDR1 is SGHTA and CDR2 is FQGTGA. Trimming removed 0 bases from V and 3 bases from J, with 12 bases in between. The CDR3 DNA follows: TGTGCCAGCAGCTTAACCTCGACGGGACTCTACGAGCAGTACTTC. It specifies CASSLTSTGLYEQYF.

This chain joins TRBV28 and TRBJ2-7; the match to TRBD2 covers 7 bases. Trimming cost V 4 bases and J 0 bases; bases outside gene matches: 9. Germline V CDR1 and CDR2: MDHEN, SYDVKM. This CDR3 region has 16 residues. The CDR3 is CASSYLSGEPSYEQYF. CDR3 nucleotide sequence: TGTGCCAGCAGTTACCTAAGCGGGGAGCCCTCCTACGAGCAGTACTTC.

This rearrangement joins TRBV12-3 or TRBV12-4 to TRBJ2-1; 13 bases are a match to TRBD2. The length of the CDR3 is 22 residues. V trimming: 3 bases; J trimming: 0 bases; junction bases outside the gene matches: 17. CDR3 sequence (DNA): TGTGCCAGCAGTTTTTTACACATTAAGACTAGCGGGAGGCTAAGCTCCTACAATGAGCAGTTCTTC. Translating gives CASSFLHIKTSGRLSSYNEQFF.

This chain uses TRBV6-2 or TRBV6-3 with TRBJ2-1; D is unclear. Trimming removed 6 bases from V and 2 bases from J, with 14 bases in between. This CDR3 region has 15 residues. Germline assignment: CDR1 MNHEY and CDR2 SVGEGT. The chain's CDR3 is CASSRPEWAYNEQFF. CDR3 sequence (DNA): TGTGCCAGCAGCCGACCAGAGTGGGCCTACAATGAGCAGTTCTTC.

The genes are TRBV18 and TRBJ2-7; tentative D call: TRBD2 (6 bases). Trimming took 4 bases from V and 2 from J, leaving 21 bases between them. Germline lookup yields CDR1 KGHSH and CDR2 LQKENI. CDR3 length: 17 amino acids. The CDR3 DNA reads TGTGCCAGCTCACTGGGTACTATGGCTCCGGGGGCCTACGAGCAGTACTTC. Protein: CASSLGTMAPGAYEQYF.

The chain has TRBV12-3 or TRBV12-4 and TRBJ1-5, with D perhaps matching TRBD1 (6 bases). V was shortened by 2 bases and J by 1 base, with 15 bases between the two germline ends. The CDR3 length is 17 residues. The CDR3 DNA follows: TGTGCCAGCAGTTTATGGATATACAGGGAGAGCAATCAGCCCCAGCATTTT. Protein: CASSLWIYRESNQPQHF.

This rearrangement joins TRBV4-1 to TRBJ1-2; perhaps TRBD1 as D (5 bases). V was pared by 1 base and J by 6 bases, with 12 bases between. The V gene's germline CDR1 is MGHRA and CDR2 YSYEKL. CDR3 size: 14 residues. The CDR3 sequence is CASSQVGAVDGYTF. The CDR3 DNA follows: TGCGCCAGCAGCCAAGTAGGGGCCGTAGATGGCTACACCTTC.

The chain has TRBV27 and TRBJ2-2; 11 bases fit TRBD2. In germline, CDR1 is MNHEY, CDR2 SMNVEV (reference sequence). V was clipped by 1 base and J by 3 bases; unmatched bases: 1. The CDR3 is 16 amino acids. Here the CDR3 reads CASSLLAGGHTGELFF. The CDR3 bases are TGTGCCAGCAGTTTATTAGCGGGAGGGCACACCGGGGAGCTGTTTTTT.

This clonotype was picked up a small number of times. This chain connects TRBV6-2 or TRBV6-3 to TRBJ2-7, with TRBD1 matching 8 bases. The CDR3 sequence is 16 residues long. Germline V gene data show CDR1 as MNHEY and CDR2 as SVGEGT. J lost 7 bases, V lost 6 bases, and 17 bases had no gene match. This chain's CDR3 is CASRRLKTGARQEQYF. CDR3 in DNA: TGTGCCAGCAGGCGGTTAAAGACAGGGGCCAGGCAAGAGCAGTACTTC.

This clonotype has only a few counts. Here the CDR3 reads CASSLEWGLTSYEQYF. Here the CDR3 DNA reads TGCGCCAGCAGCCTGGAATGGGGGTTGACCTCCTACGAGCAGTACTTC. The rearrangement joins TRBV5-1 to TRBJ2-7, with D perhaps TRBD1 or TRBD2 (5 bases each). Germline assignment: CDR1 SGHRS and CDR2 YFSETQ. V gave up 4 bases and J gave up 0 bases, with 17 bases separating them. The CDR3 sequence is 16 residues long.

V gene TRBV7-8 combines with J gene TRBJ1-1, with unresolved D. Trimming shortened V by 1 base and J by 1 base, and 10 bases separated the two germline ends. CDR3 length: 15 amino acids. CDR1 and CDR2 (germline): SGHVS, FQNEAQ. The DNA of the CDR3 is TGTGCCAGCAGCTTAGTTCTACGTGGGAACACTGAAGCTTTCTTT. Translating it yields CASSLVLRGNTEAFF.

The chain combines TRBV6-1 with TRBJ1-1, with 9 positions matching TRBD1. V gave up 6 bases and J gave up 4 bases; unmatched junction bases: 6. In germline, CDR1 is MNHNS, CDR2 SASEGT. The CDR3 loop spans 14 amino acids. The CDR3 sequence is CASRSDRGGTEAFF. The CDR3 DNA sequence: TGTGCCAGCAGATCGGACAGGGGAGGCACTGAAGCTTTCTTT.

This chain links TRBV3-1 with TRBJ2-5; 7 bases are a match to TRBD1. The CDR3 contains 14 residues. The trim removed 4 bases at V and 4 bases at J, leaving 6 bases unmatched. Germline V CDR1 and CDR2: LGHDT, YNNKEL (reference sequence). The CDR3 loop is CASSPHRGGETQYF. The CDR3 DNA reads as TGTGCCAGCAGCCCGCACAGGGGTGGAGAGACCCAGTACTTC.

This clonotype was detected a few times. The rearrangement joins TRBV12-3 or TRBV12-4 to TRBJ2-3, with D unclear. The CDR3 is 15 residues long. V lost 5 bases, J lost 1 base, and 13 bases lay in between. CDR3 protein: CASSATGGGTDTQYF. In DNA form, the CDR3 reads TGTGCCAGCAGTGCCACGGGTGGGGGCACAGATACGCAGTATTTT.

This clonotype is a singleton in its sample. This sequence may be a read error, since a much larger clone differs from it by one base. V and J are TRBV29-1 and TRBJ2-7; possibly TRBD2 for D (6 bases). The germline V gene has CDR1 SQVTM and CDR2 ANQGSEA. CDR3 length: 11 amino acids. CDR3 loop: CSAGVNYKQYF. The CDR3 DNA reads as TGCAGCGCGGGAGTCAACTACAAGCAGTACTTC.